Listed here are 11 T cell receptor beta chains from one sample, sequenced in a study of beta chain features in type 1 diabetes. Expressed TCRB transcripts were sequenced because the entire RNA isolate underwent reverse transcription. Assay used: immunoSEQ multiplex PCR; TCRdb lists only in-frame clones, some missing. The sample carries over 700,000 clones, roughly a sixth recorded once. The sample was naive CD4+ T cells from blood. These receptors originate from a woman aged 18-29 years in good health.

V is TRBV15 and J is TRBJ1-5; D ambiguous. V was cut by 0 bases and J by 8 bases, with 8 bases left in between. Germline values: CDR1 LNHNV, CDR2 YYDKDF (reference sequence). The CDR3 has 13 amino acids. The CDR3 DNA is TGTGCCACCAGCAGAGACCCCAAGGAGCCCCAGCATTTT. This codes for CATSRDPKEPQHF.

Regarding this clone: Other DNA sequences of this sample code for an identical CDR3. V is TRBV28 and J is TRBJ2-6; D remains ambiguous. Germline CDR1 MDHEN, CDR2 SYDVKM. The length of the CDR3 is 12 residues. Trimming shortened V by 7 bases and J by 1 base, and 2 bases separated the two germline ends. This CDR3 is CASTSGANVLTF. Written as DNA, the CDR3 is TGTGCCAGCACATCTGGGGCCAACGTCCTGACTTTC. The whole variable domain, remainder taken from reference TRBV28 and TRBJ2-6, is DVKVTQSSRYLVKRTGEKVFLECVQDMDHENMFWYRQDPGLGLRLIYFSYDVKMKEKGDIPEGYSVSREKKERFSLILESASTNQTSMYLCASTSGANVLTFGAGSRLTVL.

This clone occurred a few times. This chain uses TRBV4-2 with TRBJ1-5; D gene ambiguous. CDR3 length equals 15 residues. Trimming took off 0 bases at V and 0 bases at J, with 6 bases between the two ends. Per germline, CDR1 LGHNA and CDR2 YNFKEQ. In DNA form, the CDR3 reads TGTGCCAGCAGCCAAGAGGGATATAGCAATCAGCCCCAGCATTTT. Protein: CASSQEGYSNQPQHF.

Only a few counts were recorded for this clone. This chain uses TRBV25-1 with TRBJ2-3; 12 bases map to TRBD2. Germline values: CDR1 MGHDK, CDR2 SYGVNS. Trimming removed 9 bases from V and 2 bases from J; junction bases left unmatched: 6. The CDR3 is made up of 15 amino acids. CDR3 nucleotide sequence: TGTGCCAGTGCTAGACTAGCGGGGGTCACAGATACGCAGTATTTT. Amino acid sequence: CASARLAGVTDTQYF.

The rearrangement uses TRBV15 and TRBJ2-6; possible D gene TRBD2, 5 bases. Trimming left V 4 bases short and J 2 bases short, with 12 bases between. Germline V CDR1 and CDR2: LNHNV, YYDKDF (reference sequence). The CDR3 loop spans 16 amino acids. The DNA for the CDR3 is TGTGCCACCAGCACGCGGGCTATCACTGGGGCCAACGTCCTGACTTTC. Protein sequence: CATSTRAITGANVLTF.

This clone was observed a few times. The chain employs TRBV9 and TRBJ2-3; D remains unclear. The CDR3 spans 13 residues. Trimming removed 7 bases from V and 3 bases from J, with 12 bases in between. CDR1 SGDLS and CDR2 YYNGEE come from the germline V gene. The CDR3 loop is CASGLADTDTQYF. The CDR3, as DNA: TGTGCCAGCGGTTTGGCGGATACAGATACGCAGTATTTT.

The J gene is TRBJ2-3, the V gene TRBV5-4; 8 positions match TRBD2. V gave up 10 bases and J gave up 1 base; unmatched junction bases: 8. From germline, CDR1 is SGHNT and CDR2 YYREEE (reference sequence). This CDR3 comprises 14 residues. CDR3 sequence: CAGSSSGRTDTQYF. In DNA, the CDR3 is TGTGCCGGATCCTCTAGCGGGCGCACAGATACGCAGTATTTT.

Points on this clone: The same CDR3 also results from other DNA sequences found in this sample. V is TRBV18 and J is TRBJ2-5, with D hard to call. This CDR3 region has 13 residues. Trimming cost V 0 bases and J 3 bases, with 5 bases left between them. The germline CDR1 and CDR2 sequences are KGHSH and LQKENI. The CDR3: CASSPPLEETQYF. CDR3 DNA: TGTGCCAGCTCACCACCGCTAGAAGAGACCCAGTACTTC.

The rearrangement joins TRBV5-1 to TRBJ2-7, with a weak D call TRBD2 (5 bases). Germline V gives CDR1 SGHRS, CDR2 YFSETQ. The CDR3 is 14 residues long. V was shortened by 4 bases and J by 8 bases, with 19 bases between the two germline ends. Here the CDR3 reads CASSPGMSGTQQYF. The CDR3 DNA follows: TGCGCCAGCAGCCCAGGCATGAGCGGAACACAGCAGTACTTC.

This clone occurred a few times. The chain recombines TRBV7-6 with TRBJ1-5; no reliable D call. The germline gives CDR1 SGHVS, CDR2 FNYEAQ. CDR3 length: 15 residues. The V gene lost 0 bases and the J gene lost 0 bases, with 6 bases spanning the gap. CDR3 region: CASSLAPSSNQPQHF. In nucleotides, the CDR3 is TGTGCCAGCAGCTTAGCGCCCAGTAGCAATCAGCCCCAGCATTTT.

The chain has TRBV18 and TRBJ2-7; 7 positions match TRBD1. The CDR3 covers 13 residues. Germline CDR1 and CDR2: KGHSH and LQKENI. After removal of 5 bases from V and 4 bases from J, the junction contained 5 bases not matched to a gene. CDR3 nucleotide sequence: TGTGCCAGCTCAACGGGGACAGCTTACGAGCAGTACTTC. The encoded protein is CASSTGTAYEQYF.